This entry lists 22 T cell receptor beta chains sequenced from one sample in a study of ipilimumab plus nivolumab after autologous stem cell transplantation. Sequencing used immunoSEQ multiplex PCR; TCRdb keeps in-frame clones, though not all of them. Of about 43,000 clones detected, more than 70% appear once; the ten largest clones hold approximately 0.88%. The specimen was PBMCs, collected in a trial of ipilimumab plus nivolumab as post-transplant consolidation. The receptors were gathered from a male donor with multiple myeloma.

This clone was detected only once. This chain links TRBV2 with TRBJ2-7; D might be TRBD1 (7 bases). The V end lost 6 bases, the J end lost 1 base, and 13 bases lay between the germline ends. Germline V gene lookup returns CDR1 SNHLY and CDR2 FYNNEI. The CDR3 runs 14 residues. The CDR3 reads CASRRQGGSYEQYF. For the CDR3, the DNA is TGTGCCAGCAGGAGGCAGGGGGGTTCCTACGAGCAGTACTTC.

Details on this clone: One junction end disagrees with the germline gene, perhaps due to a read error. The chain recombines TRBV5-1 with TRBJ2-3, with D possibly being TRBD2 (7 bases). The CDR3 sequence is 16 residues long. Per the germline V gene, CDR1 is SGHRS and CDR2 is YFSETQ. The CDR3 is CVSSLAGGQGADTQYF. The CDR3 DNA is TGCGTCAGCAGCTTGGCCGGGGGGCAGGGAGCAGATACGCAGTATTTT.

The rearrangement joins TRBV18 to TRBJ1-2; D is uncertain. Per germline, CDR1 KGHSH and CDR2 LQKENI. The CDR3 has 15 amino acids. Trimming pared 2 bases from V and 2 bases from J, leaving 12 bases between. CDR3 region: CASSPEGRLNYGYTF. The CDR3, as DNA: TGTGCCAGCTCACCAGAAGGCCGGCTGAACTATGGCTACACCTTC.

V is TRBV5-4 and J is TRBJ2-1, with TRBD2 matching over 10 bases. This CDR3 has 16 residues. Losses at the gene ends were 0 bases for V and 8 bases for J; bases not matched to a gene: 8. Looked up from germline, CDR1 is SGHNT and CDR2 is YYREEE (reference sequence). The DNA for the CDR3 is TGTGCCAGCAGCTTGGGTTTAGCGGGGGGAATTTATGAGCAGTTCTTC. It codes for CASSLGLAGGIYEQFF.

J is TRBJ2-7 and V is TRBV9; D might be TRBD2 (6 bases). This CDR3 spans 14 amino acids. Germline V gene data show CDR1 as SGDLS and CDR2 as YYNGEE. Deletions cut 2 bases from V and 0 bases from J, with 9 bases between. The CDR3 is CASSVAGTSYEQYF. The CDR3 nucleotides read TGTGCCAGCAGCGTGGCGGGGACCTCCTACGAGCAGTACTTC.

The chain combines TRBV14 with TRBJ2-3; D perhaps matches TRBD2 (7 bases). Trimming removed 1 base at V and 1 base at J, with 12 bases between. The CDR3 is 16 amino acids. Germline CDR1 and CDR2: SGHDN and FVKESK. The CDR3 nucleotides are TGTGCCAGCAGCCAAGTAGGGGGGGCCCGCACAGATACGCAGTATTTT. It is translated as CASSQVGGARTDTQYF.

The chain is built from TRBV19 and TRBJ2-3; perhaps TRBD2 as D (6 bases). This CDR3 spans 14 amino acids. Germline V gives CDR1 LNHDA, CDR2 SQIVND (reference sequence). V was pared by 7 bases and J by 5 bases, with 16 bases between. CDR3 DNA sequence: TGTGCCAGTACCCCCAGTTACGGGGGAGATACGCAGTATTTT. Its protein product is CASTPSYGGDTQYF. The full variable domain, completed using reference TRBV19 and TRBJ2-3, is DGGITQSPKYLFRKEGQNVTLSCEQNLNHDAMYWYRQDPGQGLRLIYYSQIVNDFQKGDIAEGYSVSREKKESFPLTVTSAQKNPTAFYLCASTPSYGGDTQYFGPGTRLTVL.

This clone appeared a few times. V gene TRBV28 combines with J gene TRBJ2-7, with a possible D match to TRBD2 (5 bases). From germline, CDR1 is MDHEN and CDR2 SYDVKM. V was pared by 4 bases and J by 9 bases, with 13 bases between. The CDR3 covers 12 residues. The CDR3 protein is CASSYGDRGQYF. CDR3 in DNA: TGTGCCAGCAGTTACGGGGATCGTGGGCAGTACTTC.

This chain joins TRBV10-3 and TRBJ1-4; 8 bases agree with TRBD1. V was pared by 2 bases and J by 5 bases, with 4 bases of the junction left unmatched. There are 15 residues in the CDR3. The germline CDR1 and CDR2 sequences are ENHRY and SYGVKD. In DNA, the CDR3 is TGTGCCATCAGTGAGGGACAGGGCCCCAATGAAAAACTGTTTTTT. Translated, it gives CAISEGQGPNEKLFF.

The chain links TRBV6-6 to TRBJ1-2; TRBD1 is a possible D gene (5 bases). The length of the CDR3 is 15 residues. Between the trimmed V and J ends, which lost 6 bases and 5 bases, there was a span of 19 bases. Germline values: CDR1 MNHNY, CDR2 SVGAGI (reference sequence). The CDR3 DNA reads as TGTGCCAGCAGCAAGAGGGGAAGACAGCTTTATGGCTACACCTTC. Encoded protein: CASSKRGRQLYGYTF.

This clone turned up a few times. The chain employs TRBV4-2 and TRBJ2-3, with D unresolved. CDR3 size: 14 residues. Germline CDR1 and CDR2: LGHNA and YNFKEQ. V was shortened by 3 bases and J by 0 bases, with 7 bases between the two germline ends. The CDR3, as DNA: TGTGCCAGCAGCCATCCCTCTAGCACAGATACGCAGTATTTT. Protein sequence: CASSHPSSTDTQYF.

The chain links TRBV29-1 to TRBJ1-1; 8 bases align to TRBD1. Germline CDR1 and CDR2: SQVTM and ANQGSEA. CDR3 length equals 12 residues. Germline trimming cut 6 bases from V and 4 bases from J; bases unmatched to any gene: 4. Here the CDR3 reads CSVATGGTEAFF. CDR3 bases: TGCAGCGTGGCAACAGGGGGCACTGAAGCTTTCTTT.

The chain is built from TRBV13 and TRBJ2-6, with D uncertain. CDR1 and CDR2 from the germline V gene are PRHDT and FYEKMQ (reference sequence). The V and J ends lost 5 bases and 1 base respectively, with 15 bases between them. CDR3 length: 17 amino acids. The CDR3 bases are TGTGCCAGCAGCAAGACCGGCCTTCGGTCTGGGGCCAACGTCCTGACTTTC. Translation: CASSKTGLRSGANVLTF.

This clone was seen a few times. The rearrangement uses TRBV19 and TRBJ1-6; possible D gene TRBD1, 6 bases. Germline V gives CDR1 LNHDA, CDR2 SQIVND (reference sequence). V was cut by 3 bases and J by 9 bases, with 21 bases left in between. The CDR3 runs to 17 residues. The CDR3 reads CASSIPQGEGIASPLHF. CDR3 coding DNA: TGTGCCAGTAGTATTCCACAGGGCGAGGGGATTGCTTCACCCCTCCACTTT.

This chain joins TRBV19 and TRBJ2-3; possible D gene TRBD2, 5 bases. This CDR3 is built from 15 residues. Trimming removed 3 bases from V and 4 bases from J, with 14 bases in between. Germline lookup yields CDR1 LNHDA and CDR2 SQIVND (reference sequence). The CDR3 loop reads CASSISLGSPDTQYF. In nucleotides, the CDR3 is TGTGCCAGTAGTATCTCGTTGGGGAGTCCAGATACGCAGTATTTT.

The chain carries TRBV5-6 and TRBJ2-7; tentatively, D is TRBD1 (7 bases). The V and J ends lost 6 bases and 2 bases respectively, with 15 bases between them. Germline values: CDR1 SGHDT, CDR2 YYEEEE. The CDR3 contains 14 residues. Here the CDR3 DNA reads TGTGCCAGCAATCTGGTCAGGGGGGCCTACGAGCAGTACTTC. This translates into CASNLVRGAYEQYF. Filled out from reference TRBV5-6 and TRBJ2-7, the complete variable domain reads DAGVTQSPTHLIKTRGQQVTLRCSPKSGHDTVSWYQQALGQGPQFIFQYYEEEERQRGNFPDRFSGHQFPNYSSELNVNALLLGDSALYLCASNLVRGAYEQYFGPGTRLTVT.

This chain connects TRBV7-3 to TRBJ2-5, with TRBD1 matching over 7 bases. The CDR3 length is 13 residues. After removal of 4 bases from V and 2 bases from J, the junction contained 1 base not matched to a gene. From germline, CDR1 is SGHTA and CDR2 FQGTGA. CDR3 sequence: CASSSGQQETQYF. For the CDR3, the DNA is TGTGCCAGCAGCTCGGGACAGCAAGAGACCCAGTACTTC.

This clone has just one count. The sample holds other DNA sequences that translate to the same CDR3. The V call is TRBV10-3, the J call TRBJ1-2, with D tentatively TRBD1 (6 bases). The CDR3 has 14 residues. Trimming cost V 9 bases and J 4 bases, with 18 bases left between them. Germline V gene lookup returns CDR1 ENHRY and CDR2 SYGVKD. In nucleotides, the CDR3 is TGTGCCATTAGCATCGAGGGGGTGAGCTATGGCTACACCTTC. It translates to CAISIEGVSYGYTF.

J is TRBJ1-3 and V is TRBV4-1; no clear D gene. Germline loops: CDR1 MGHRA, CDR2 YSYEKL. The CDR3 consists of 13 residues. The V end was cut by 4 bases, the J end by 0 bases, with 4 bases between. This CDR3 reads CASSPLSGNTIYF. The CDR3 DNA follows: TGCGCCAGCAGCCCCCTCTCTGGAAACACCATATATTTT.

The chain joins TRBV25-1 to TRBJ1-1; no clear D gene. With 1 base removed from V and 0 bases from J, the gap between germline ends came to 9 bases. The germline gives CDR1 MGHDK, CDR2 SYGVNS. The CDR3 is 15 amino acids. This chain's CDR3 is CASSESGSMNTEAFF. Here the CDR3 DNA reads TGTGCCAGCAGTGAATCCGGCAGCATGAACACTGAAGCTTTCTTT.

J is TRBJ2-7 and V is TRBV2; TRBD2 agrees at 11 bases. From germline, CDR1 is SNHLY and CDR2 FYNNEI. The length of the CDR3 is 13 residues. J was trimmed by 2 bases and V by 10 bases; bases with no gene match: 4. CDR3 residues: CANRLAGPYEQYF. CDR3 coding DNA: TGTGCCAACCGACTAGCGGGGCCCTACGAGCAGTACTTC.

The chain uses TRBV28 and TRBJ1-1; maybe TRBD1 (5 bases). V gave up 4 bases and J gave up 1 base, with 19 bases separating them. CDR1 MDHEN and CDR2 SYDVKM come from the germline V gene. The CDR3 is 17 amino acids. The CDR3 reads CASSSLTERGRNTEAFF. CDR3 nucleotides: TGTGCCAGCAGTTCATTAACCGAAAGGGGCCGGAACACTGAAGCTTTCTTT. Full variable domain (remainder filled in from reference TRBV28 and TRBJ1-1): DVKVTQSSRYLVKRTGEKVFLECVQDMDHENMFWYRQDPGLGLRLIYFSYDVKMKEKGDIPEGYSVSREKKERFSLILESASTNQTSMYLCASSSLTERGRNTEAFFGQGTRLTVV.